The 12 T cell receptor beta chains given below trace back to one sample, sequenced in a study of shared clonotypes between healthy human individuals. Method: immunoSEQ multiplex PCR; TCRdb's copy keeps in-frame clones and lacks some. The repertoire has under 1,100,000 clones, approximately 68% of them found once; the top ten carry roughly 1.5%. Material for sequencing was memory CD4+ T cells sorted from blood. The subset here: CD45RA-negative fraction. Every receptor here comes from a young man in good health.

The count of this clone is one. The CDR3 loop is CSASGTGGFEQYF. The CDR3 region has the DNA TGCAGCGCTTCCGGGACAGGGGGCTTCGAGCAGTACTTC. The rearrangement uses TRBV29-1 and TRBJ2-7; 12 bases match TRBD1. CDR1 SQVTM and CDR2 ANQGSEA come from the germline V gene. The junction had 7 bases not matched to a gene; V was cut back by 7 bases and J by 6 bases. The CDR3 extends over 13 amino acids.

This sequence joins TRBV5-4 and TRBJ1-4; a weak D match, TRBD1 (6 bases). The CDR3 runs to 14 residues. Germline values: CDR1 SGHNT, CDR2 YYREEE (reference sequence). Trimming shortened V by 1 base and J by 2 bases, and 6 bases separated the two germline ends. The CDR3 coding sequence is TGTGCCAGCAGCTTGACAGGGACTAATGAAAAACTGTTTTTT. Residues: CASSLTGTNEKLFF.

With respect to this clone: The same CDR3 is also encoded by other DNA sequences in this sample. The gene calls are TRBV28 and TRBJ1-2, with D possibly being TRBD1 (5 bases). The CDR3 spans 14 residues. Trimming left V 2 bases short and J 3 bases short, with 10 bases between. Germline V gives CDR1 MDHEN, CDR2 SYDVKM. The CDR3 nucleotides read TGTGCCAGCAGTTTAGTAGGAGGGGACTATGGCTACACCTTC. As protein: CASSLVGGDYGYTF.

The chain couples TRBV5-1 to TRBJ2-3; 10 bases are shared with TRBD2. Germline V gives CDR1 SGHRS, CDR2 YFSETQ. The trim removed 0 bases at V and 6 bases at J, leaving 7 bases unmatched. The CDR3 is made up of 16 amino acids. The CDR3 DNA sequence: TGCGCCAGCAGCTTGGGGACTAGCGGTGCTTTCGATACGCAGTATTTT. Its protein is CASSLGTSGAFDTQYF.

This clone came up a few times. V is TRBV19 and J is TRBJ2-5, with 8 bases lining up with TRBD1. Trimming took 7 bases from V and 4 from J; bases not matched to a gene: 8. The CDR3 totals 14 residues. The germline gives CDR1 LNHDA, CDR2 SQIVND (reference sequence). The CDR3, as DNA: TGTGCCAGTACCGCTTCTACAGGGGGAGAGACCCAGTACTTC. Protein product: CASTASTGGETQYF. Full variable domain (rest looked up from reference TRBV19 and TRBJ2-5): DGGITQSPKYLFRKEGQNVTLSCEQNLNHDAMYWYRQDPGQGLRLIYYSQIVNDFQKGDIAEGYSVSREKKESFPLTVTSAQKNPTAFYLCASTASTGGETQYFGPGTRLLVL.

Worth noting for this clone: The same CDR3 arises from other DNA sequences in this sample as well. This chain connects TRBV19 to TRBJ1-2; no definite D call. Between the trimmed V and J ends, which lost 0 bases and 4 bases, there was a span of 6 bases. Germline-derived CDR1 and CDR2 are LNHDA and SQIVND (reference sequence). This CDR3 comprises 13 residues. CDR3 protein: CASSIDSIYGYTF. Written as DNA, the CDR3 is TGTGCCAGTAGTATAGACAGCATCTATGGCTACACCTTC. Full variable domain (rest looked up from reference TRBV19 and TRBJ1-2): DGGITQSPKYLFRKEGQNVTLSCEQNLNHDAMYWYRQDPGQGLRLIYYSQIVNDFQKGDIAEGYSVSREKKESFPLTVTSAQKNPTAFYLCASSIDSIYGYTFGSGTRLTVV.

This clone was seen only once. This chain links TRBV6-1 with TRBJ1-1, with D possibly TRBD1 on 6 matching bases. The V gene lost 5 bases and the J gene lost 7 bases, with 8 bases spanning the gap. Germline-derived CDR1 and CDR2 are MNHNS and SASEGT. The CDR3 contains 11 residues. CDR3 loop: CASSSTGEAFF. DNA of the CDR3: TGTGCCAGCAGTTCGACAGGTGAAGCTTTCTTT.

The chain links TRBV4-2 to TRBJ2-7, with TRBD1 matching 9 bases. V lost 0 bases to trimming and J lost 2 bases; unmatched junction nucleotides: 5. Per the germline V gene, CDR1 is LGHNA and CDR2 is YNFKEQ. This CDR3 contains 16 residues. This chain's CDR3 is CASSQDRDRAPYEQYF. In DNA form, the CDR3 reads TGTGCCAGCAGCCAAGATAGGGACAGGGCACCCTACGAGCAGTACTTC.

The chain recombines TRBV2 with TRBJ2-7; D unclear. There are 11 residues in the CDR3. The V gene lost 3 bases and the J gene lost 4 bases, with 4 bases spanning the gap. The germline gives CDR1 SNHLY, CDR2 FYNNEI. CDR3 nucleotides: TGTGCCAGCAGTGACAGATACGAGCAGTACTTC. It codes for CASSDRYEQYF.

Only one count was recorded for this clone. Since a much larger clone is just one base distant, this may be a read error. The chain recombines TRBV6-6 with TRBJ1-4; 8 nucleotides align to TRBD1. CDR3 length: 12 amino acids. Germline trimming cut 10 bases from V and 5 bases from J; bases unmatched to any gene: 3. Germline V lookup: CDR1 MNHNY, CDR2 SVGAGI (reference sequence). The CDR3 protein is CATRQGNEKLFF. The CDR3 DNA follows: TGTGCCACCCGACAGGGGAATGAAAAACTGTTTTTT.

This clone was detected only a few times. The CDR3 bases are TGCGCCAGCAGTTACGCCAGGGACAGGGGGCTCTACGAGCAGTACTTC. Encoded protein: CASSYARDRGLYEQYF. The chain links TRBV10-1 to TRBJ2-7; 12 bases map to TRBD1. Germline CDR1 is WNHNN and CDR2 is SYGVQD (reference sequence). J was trimmed by 3 bases and V by 5 bases; bases with no gene match: 8. The CDR3 contains 16 residues.

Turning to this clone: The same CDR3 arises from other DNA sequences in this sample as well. The CDR3 spells CASRSKDTQYF. CDR3 in DNA: TGTGCCAGCAGGTCCAAAGATACGCAGTATTTT. The chain joins TRBV25-1 to TRBJ2-3; D gene uncertain. The CDR3 consists of 11 residues. V lost 6 bases and J 5 bases, leaving 6 bases between the germline ends. Germline V lookup: CDR1 MGHDK, CDR2 SYGVNS.